This record looks at one T cell receptor (beta chain) sequence and its context. The entry originates in a study of PD-1 and CTLA-4 blockade in melanoma. Produced via immunoSEQ multiplex PCR; TCRdb's table is partial and in-frame only. The sample carries tens of thousands of clones, around 89% recorded once. V lost 4 bases, J lost 4 bases, and 11 bases lay in between. The CDR3 length is 13 residues. In germline, CDR1 is LNHNV, CDR2 YYDKDF (reference sequence). J is TRBJ2-7 and V is TRBV15; no reliable D call. The clonotype originates from a human donor with melanoma. The sample in question was CD8+ T cells from peripheral blood, obtained before anti-PD-1 treatment. In nucleotides, the CDR3 is TGTGCCACCAGCATCCAACCCTCGTACGAGCAGTACTTC. Protein sequence: CATSIQPSYEQYF.